A single sample is the source of the 31 T cell receptor beta chains below, sequenced in a study of T cells in Graves' hyperthyroidism and ophthalmopathy. Amplification yielded TCR beta CDR3 regions, with RNA transcripts as the source. The HTBI primer set served for first-round RT-PCR of the TCR CDR3. TCRdb redid the calling of the multiplex PCR reads with MiXCR, one entry per CDR3 protein. The sample lists some 320,000 distinct CDR3 sequences; roughly an eighth were seen once. The specimen was blood. The receptors originated from a woman between 40 and 55 years old with Graves' ophthalmopathy.

This clonotype was seen repeatedly, ten times or more. The chain carries TRBV24-1 and TRBJ2-1, with 13 bases that match TRBD2. In germline, CDR1 is KGHDR, CDR2 SFDVKD. The CDR3 is made up of 16 amino acids. V trimming: 3 bases; J trimming: 9 bases; junction bases outside the gene matches: 7. The CDR3 region has the DNA TGTGCCACCAGTGATGCACTAGCGGGAGGGCCTAGTGAGCAGTTCTTC. This encodes CATSDALAGGPSEQFF.

Notes on this clonotype: A much bigger clone sits one base away, suggesting this may be a read error. This chain links TRBV6-1 with TRBJ1-1; D ambiguous. Germline-derived CDR1 and CDR2 are MNHNS and SASEGT. The CDR3 consists of 14 residues. The CDR3 sequence is CARSEVRGSTEAFF. The CDR3, as DNA: TGTGCCAGGAGTGAAGTTCGAGGGAGCACTGAAGCTTTCTTT.

This clonotype was detected a few times. A much larger clone sits a single nucleotide away, making a read error possible. The gene calls are TRBV15 and TRBJ2-1; 9 bases align to TRBD2. Germline assignment: CDR1 LNHNV and CDR2 YYDKDF (reference sequence). The CDR3 extends over 15 amino acids. The DNA for the CDR3 is TGTGCCACCTGCAGAGTTAGCGGGGGTACCAATGAGCAGTTCTTC. Its protein product is CATCRVSGGTNEQFF. The full variable domain, completed using reference TRBV15 and TRBJ2-1, is DAMVIQNPRYQVTQFGKPVTLSCSQTLNHNVMYWYQQKSSQAPKLLFHYYDKDFNNEADTPDNFQSRRPNTSFCFLDIRSPGLGDTAMYLCATCRVSGGTNEQFFGPGTRLTVL.

The table lists this clonotype with many counts. The rearrangement uses TRBV6-2 or TRBV6-3 and TRBJ1-1; perhaps TRBD1 as D (5 bases). The CDR3 sequence is 13 residues long. CDR1 is MNHEY and CDR2 is SVGEGT in the germline V gene. Trimming pared 8 bases from V and 0 bases from J, leaving 10 bases between. The CDR3 region is CASCQGLNTEAFF. In DNA, the CDR3 is TGTGCCAGCTGCCAGGGTTTGAACACTGAAGCTTTCTTT.

This clonotype came up a few times. The chain links TRBV11-2 to TRBJ1-4, with 12 bases lining up with TRBD1. Germline V gives CDR1 SGHAT, CDR2 FQNNGV. The V segment lost 5 bases and the J segment 7 bases; nucleotides outside the gene matches: 11. This CDR3 spans 17 amino acids. Here the CDR3 reads CASSTPGTGGLSEKLFF. In nucleotides, the CDR3 is TGTGCCAGCAGCACTCCCGGGACAGGGGGCTTGAGTGAAAAACTGTTTTTT.

This clonotype has a count of ten or more. V usage is TRBV3-1 and J usage is TRBJ2-1; D is possibly TRBD2 (5 bases). The germline V gene encodes CDR1 LGHDT and CDR2 YNNKEL (reference sequence). Trimming pared 5 bases from V and 0 bases from J, leaving 14 bases between. This CDR3 has 16 residues. DNA of the CDR3: TGTGCCAGCAGCTTCGAGCGGAGAAGCTCCTACAATGAGCAGTTCTTC. Translating it yields CASSFERRSSYNEQFF.

This clonotype was recorded a few times. This rearrangement joins TRBV20-1 to TRBJ2-1; 8 bases are a match to TRBD2. Germline-derived CDR1 and CDR2 are DFQATT and SNEGSKA (reference sequence). The CDR3 is made up of 16 amino acids. V trimming: 4 bases; J trimming: 7 bases; junction bases outside the gene matches: 15. The CDR3 is CSAIQSGRGARNEQFF. The DNA of the CDR3 is TGCAGTGCTATCCAAAGCGGGAGAGGGGCACGTAATGAGCAGTTCTTC.

This clonotype was detected a few times. The V and J genes are TRBV7-2 and TRBJ2-5, with no clear D. The CDR3 runs 13 residues. In germline, CDR1 is SGHTA, CDR2 FQGNSA. V was clipped by 0 bases and J by 2 bases, with 4 bases between them. CDR3 DNA sequence: TGTGCCAGCAGCTTAGCGACTCAAGAGACCCAGTACTTC. Its translation is CASSLATQETQYF.

This clonotype was seen repeatedly, ten times or more. The rearrangement joins TRBV11-2 to TRBJ2-1; 9 nucleotides line up with TRBD1. From germline, CDR1 is SGHAT and CDR2 FQNNGV. The J segment lost 15 bases and the V segment lost 5 bases, leaving 8 bases of the junction unmatched. The CDR3 has 12 amino acids. CDR3 protein: CASSDRRGQGFF. CDR3 sequence (DNA): TGTGCCAGCAGCGATCGCAGGGGACAGGGGTTCTTC.

Many counts were recorded for this clonotype. The V call is TRBV19, the J call TRBJ1-2; D call uncertain. The CDR3 runs to 14 residues. Germline V gene sequence: CDR1 LNHDA, CDR2 SQIVND (reference sequence). The V and J ends lost 7 bases and 0 bases respectively, with 12 bases between them. Here the CDR3 reads CASTGGATNYGYTF. The CDR3 DNA reads TGTGCCAGTACAGGAGGAGCTACTAACTATGGCTACACCTTC.

This clonotype was detected ten times or more. The CDR3: CASHTGAGNAFF. In DNA, the CDR3 is TGTGCCAGCCATACCGGGGCAGGGAACGCTTTCTTT. The chain recombines TRBV14 with TRBJ1-1; possible D gene TRBD1, 5 bases. Germline CDR1 and CDR2: SGHDN and FVKESK. Between the trimmed V and J ends, which lost 8 bases and 11 bases, there was a span of 18 bases. The CDR3 has 12 amino acids.

This clonotype appeared a few times. The V and J genes are TRBV12-3 or TRBV12-4 and TRBJ2-2, with D unresolved. V was pared by 3 bases and J by 8 bases, with 10 bases between. CDR3 size: 13 residues. Written as DNA, the CDR3 is TGTGCCAGCAGTTTTATTAAGAGGGGGGAGCTGTTTTTT. Its translation is CASSFIKRGELFF.

This clonotype was seen at least ten times. The chain is built from TRBV12-3 or TRBV12-4 and TRBJ1-2; 7 bases are a match to TRBD1. Germline trimming cut 6 bases from V and 5 bases from J; bases unmatched to any gene: 6. The CDR3 length is 13 residues. The CDR3 sequence is CASSPDRKYGYTF. In nucleotides, the CDR3 is TGTGCCAGCAGCCCGGACAGGAAATATGGCTACACCTTC.

J is TRBJ2-7 and V is TRBV5-1; TRBD2 matches at 7 bases. Trimming took 0 bases from V and 2 from J; bases not matched to a gene: 8. The CDR3 is made up of 16 amino acids. Germline values: CDR1 SGHRS, CDR2 YFSETQ. The DNA of the CDR3 is TGCGCCAGCAGCTTGGGGTTGGGACTACAAACCTACGAGCAGTACTTC. As protein: CASSLGLGLQTYEQYF.

This clonotype was picked up a small number of times. The chain employs TRBV20-1 and TRBJ1-2; 9 bases agree with TRBD1. The CDR3 has 17 amino acids. The V segment lost 0 bases and the J segment 4 bases; nucleotides outside the gene matches: 12. Germline V gene lookup returns CDR1 DFQATT and CDR2 SNEGSKA (reference sequence). CDR3 in amino acids: CSARDQVGTGRGYGYTF. CDR3 nucleotides: TGCAGTGCTAGAGATCAGGTTGGGACAGGGAGGGGCTATGGCTACACCTTC.

The V and J genes are TRBV3-1 and TRBJ2-2, with 8 positions matching TRBD2. Germline CDR1 LGHDT, CDR2 YNNKEL (reference sequence). This CDR3 contains 15 residues. After removal of 7 bases from V and 5 bases from J, the junction contained 9 bases not matched to a gene. CDR3 bases: TGTGCCAGCACCTTTAGCGGGGCTGGGACCGGGGAGCTGTTTTTT. Residues: CASTFSGAGTGELFF.

Concerning this clonotype itself: Compared with germline, one end of the junction differs, possibly owing to a read error. This rearrangement joins TRBV7-7 to TRBJ2-7; D may correspond to TRBD1 or TRBD2 (6 bases each). Germline assignment: CDR1 SSHAT and CDR2 FNYEAQ (reference sequence). CDR3 length equals 13 residues. The CDR3 here is CASTEGGYYEQYF. CDR3 sequence (DNA): TGTGCTAGCACAGAAGGGGGGTACTACGAGCAGTACTTC.

This clonotype was counted many times. The chain links TRBV7-9 to TRBJ2-2; D ambiguous. Trimming removed 3 bases at V and 5 bases at J, with 4 bases between. This CDR3 contains 12 residues. CDR1 is SEHNR, CDR2 FQNEAQ, per germline (reference sequence). The CDR3 nucleotides read TGTGCCAGCAGCTTCGGTACCGGGGAGCTGTTTTTT. Translating it yields CASSFGTGELFF.

The chain employs TRBV3-1 and TRBJ2-7; D might be TRBD2 (6 bases). Germline CDR1 reads LGHDT; CDR2 reads YNNKEL (reference sequence). V was clipped by 4 bases and J by 7 bases, with 11 bases between them. The CDR3 is 12 amino acids. CDR3 residues: CASSRDGGEQYF. For the CDR3, the DNA is TGTGCCAGCAGCCGAGATGGGGGGGAGCAGTACTTC.

This clonotype appeared many times. CDR3 nucleotides: TGCGCCAGCAGTGATAGCGGGCTCCCCAACAATGAGCAGTTCTTC. Protein: CASSDSGLPNNEQFF. The chain carries TRBV10-1 and TRBJ2-1; 7 positions agree with TRBD2. Trimming cost V 3 bases and J 5 bases; bases outside gene matches: 7. The CDR3 is 15 residues long. Germline V gene data show CDR1 as WNHNN and CDR2 as SYGVQD (reference sequence).

This clonotype occurred a few times. The chain links TRBV29-1 to TRBJ1-2, with TRBD1 matching 7 bases. This CDR3 is 13 amino acids long. Germline V gene sequence: CDR1 SQVTM, CDR2 ANQGSEA. V lost 3 bases and J lost 7; bases outside the gene matches: 8. The CDR3 region has the DNA TGCAGCGTTGAGGGGACAGCGAGGGTTGGCTACACCTTC. Encoded protein: CSVEGTARVGYTF.

This clonotype was detected only a few times. The J gene is TRBJ1-2, the V gene TRBV3-1; 7 bases align to TRBD1. The CDR3 runs to 16 residues. The ends lost 4 bases at V and 8 bases at J; junction bases unmatched: 16. Germline CDR1 LGHDT, CDR2 YNNKEL (reference sequence). The CDR3 loop is CASSLEGTVLFEGYTF. The CDR3 DNA reads as TGTGCCAGCAGCCTAGAGGGGACAGTCCTTTTTGAGGGCTACACCTTC.

The chain recombines TRBV6-1 with TRBJ2-5, with TRBD2 matching over 12 bases. The V segment lost 2 bases and the J segment 4 bases; nucleotides outside the gene matches: 14. CDR1 and CDR2 (germline): MNHNS, SASEGT. CDR3 length: 19 residues. CDR3 loop: CASSELASGRATGRETQYF. CDR3 sequence (DNA): TGTGCCAGCAGTGAACTGGCTAGCGGGAGGGCCACAGGGAGAGAGACCCAGTACTTC.

This clonotype came up many times. The chain couples TRBV27 to TRBJ2-2; D is perhaps TRBD1 (6 bases). Trimming took off 8 bases at V and 4 bases at J, with 17 bases between the two ends. The CDR3 extends over 15 amino acids. Germline CDR1 MNHEY, CDR2 SMNVEV (reference sequence). The DNA for the CDR3 is TGTGCCAGCGGCCCCGGGACACATTTCACCGGGGAGCTGTTTTTT. Its protein product is CASGPGTHFTGELFF.

This clonotype was seen many times. The genes are TRBV29-1 and TRBJ1-6, with 11 bases identical to TRBD1. CDR1 is SQVTM and CDR2 is ANQGSEA in the germline V gene. The CDR3 covers 13 residues. After removal of 6 bases from V and 9 bases from J, the junction contained 4 bases not matched to a gene. CDR3 loop: CSVAGTGGSPLHF. The CDR3 coding sequence is TGCAGCGTGGCCGGGACAGGGGGTTCACCCCTCCACTTT.

This clonotype was seen once. V gene TRBV28 combines with J gene TRBJ1-1, with D tentatively TRBD1 (6 bases). V gave up 5 bases and J gave up 2 bases, with 18 bases separating them. The CDR3 runs to 16 residues. CDR1 is MDHEN, CDR2 SYDVKM, per germline. DNA for the CDR3: TGTGCCAGCAGTGGGGGGCTGGGGGTAACTAACACTGAAGCTTTCTTT. This gives the protein CASSGGLGVTNTEAFF.

This clonotype has at least ten counts. This chain connects TRBV12-3 or TRBV12-4 to TRBJ1-2; D is perhaps TRBD1 (6 bases). Trimming stripped 5 bases from V and 4 bases from J, with 20 bases between. The CDR3 contains 16 residues. The DNA of the CDR3 is TGTGCCAGCAGTCCGTCAGGGGTTAGTCCTCTCTATGGCTACACCTTC. The encoded protein is CASSPSGVSPLYGYTF.

This clonotype has at least ten counts. The rearrangement uses TRBV5-4 and TRBJ2-7; TRBD2 is a possible D gene (5 bases). Deletions cut 1 base from V and 4 bases from J, with 9 bases between. The germline V gene has CDR1 SGHNT and CDR2 YYREEE (reference sequence). CDR3 length: 13 amino acids. Written as DNA, the CDR3 is TGTGCCAGCAGCTTGTGGGAGCGGTACGAGCAGTACTTC. Its protein product is CASSLWERYEQYF.

This clonotype was seen repeatedly, ten times or more. The chain joins TRBV2 to TRBJ2-2; 7 bases fit TRBD1. Losses at the gene ends were 4 bases for V and 6 bases for J; bases not matched to a gene: 5. Germline assignment: CDR1 SNHLY and CDR2 FYNNEI. This CDR3 is 14 amino acids long. This CDR3 reads CASSVRQGAGELFF. The CDR3 coding sequence is TGTGCCAGCAGTGTCAGGCAGGGGGCCGGGGAGCTGTTTTTT.

This clonotype was picked up many times. The genes are TRBV19 and TRBJ1-5; D gene unclear. Germline V gene lookup returns CDR1 LNHDA and CDR2 SQIVND (reference sequence). The CDR3 runs 15 residues. Deletions cut 3 bases from V and 0 bases from J, with 9 bases between. The CDR3: CASSIIANSNQPQHF. CDR3 sequence (DNA): TGTGCCAGTAGTATCATCGCGAATAGCAATCAGCCCCAGCATTTT.

This clonotype was seen once. This may stem from a read error, because a much larger clone lies one nucleotide away. The rearrangement joins TRBV20-1 to TRBJ2-1; TRBD2 matches at 9 bases. This CDR3 has 15 amino acids. CDR1 and CDR2 (germline): DFQATT, SNEGSKA (reference sequence). The CDR3 DNA sequence: TGCAGTGCTAGAGTCCCTAGCGGGGACTACAATGAGCGGTTCTTC. It yields the protein CSARVPSGDYNERFF.